What follows is one T cell receptor (beta chain) and its context. Its antigen is unknown. The sample belongs to a study of T cell responses to AZD1222 COVID-19 vaccine. Study-wide results and caveats: Mostly white British, mostly female donors; authors suggested clonal diversity may be underestimated. Spike-specific TCR breadth and depth grew following two AZD1222 doses.

The CDR3 has 14 amino acids. Germline CDR1 reads SGHNT; CDR2 reads YENEEA. The V and J ends lost 5 bases and 6 bases, in that order; junction bases with no gene match: 2. Sequenced by immunoSEQ multiplex PCR; TCRdb stores in-frame clones only, minus some. The sample shows under 150,000 clones, approximately 87% of them seen only once. This rearrangement joins TRBV11-3 to TRBJ2-2; 11 bases are shared with TRBD2. This sequence was found in an adult who received the AZD1222 COVID-19 vaccine. This material consisted of peripheral blood, taken 28 days after the second AZD1222 dose. The CDR3 DNA reads TGTGCCAGCAGCATTAGCGGGGGGGCCGGGGAGCTGTTTTTT. It is translated as CASSISGGAGELFF.